This is a list of T cell receptor beta chains from one sample in a study of shared clonotypes between healthy human individuals. This table comes from immunoSEQ multiplex PCR, and its TCRdb copy is limited to in-frame clones, with some not included. Altogether a few hundred thousand clones are present, 97% being singletons, with the ten largest covering around 0.06%. The sample comprised naive CD4+ T cells sorted from blood. These receptors were collected from a woman in her twenties or thirties in good health. Both conserved end residues are part of each CDR3. D genes are given only for firm matches. Rows give clone size only sometimes, using once, few, many, or a class for an expanded clone.

size | J | length | V | D | DNA | CDR3
. | TRBJ2-1 | 17 | TRBV27 | TRBD2 | TGTGCCAGCAGCCGAACCGGGACTAGCGGGAGTAAAGGTGAGCAGTTCTTC | CASSRTGTSGSKGEQFF
. | TRBJ2-1 | 13 | TRBV11-2 | . | TGTGCCAGCAGCTTAGTGCGTGGCAATGAGCAGTTCTTC | CASSLVRGNEQFF
. | TRBJ2-7 | 17 | TRBV28 | TRBD2 | TGTGCCAGCAGTAAAACCCGCACCGGGACTAGCGGGTACGAGCAGTACTTC | CASSKTRTGTSGYEQYF
. | TRBJ2-7 | 14 | TRBV29-1 | TRBD2 | TGCAGCGTTCGGGAAGCGGGAGGGCTCTACGAGCAGTACTTC | CSVREAGGLYEQYF
. | TRBJ2-7 | 15 | TRBV2 | . | TGTGCCAGCAGTGAAGGGCTAGCTGACTACTACGAGCAGTACTTC | CASSEGLADYYEQYF
. | TRBJ1-1 | 13 | TRBV28 | . | TGTGCCAGCAGTTGGACCGTGAACACTGAAGCTTTCTTT | CASSWTVNTEAFF
. | TRBJ1-3 | 15 | TRBV7-8 | . | TGTGCCAGCAGCTTAGGAACAGGCTCTGGAAACACCATATATTTT | CASSLGTGSGNTIYF
. | TRBJ1-2 | 17 | TRBV10-3 | TRBD1 | TGTGCCATCAGTGAGGCGATAGGGGACAGGGGTACCTATGGCTACACCTTC | CAISEAIGDRGTYGYTF
. | TRBJ2-5 | 12 | TRBV7-9 | . | TGTGCCAGCAGCTTACTAAGGGAGACCCAGTACTTC | CASSLLRETQYF
. | TRBJ2-1 | 19 | TRBV4-1 | TRBD2 | TGCGCCAGCAGCCAAGTTAGGGGACTATTATTGGGCTCCTACAATGAGCAGTTCTTC | CASSQVRGLLLGSYNEQFF
. | TRBJ1-2 | 13 | TRBV10-3 | . | TGTGCCATCAGACAGACAGAGAACTATGGCTACACCTTC | CAIRQTENYGYTF
. | TRBJ2-5 | 13 | TRBV28 | . | TGTGCCAGCAGGCACACTGCAAAAGAGACCCAGTACTTC | CASRHTAKETQYF
. | TRBJ2-1 | 15 | TRBV9 | . | TGTGCCAGCAGCGTAGAGGGCACCTCCTACAATGAGCAGTTCTTC | CASSVEGTSYNEQFF
. | TRBJ2-3 | 12 | TRBV28 | TRBD2 | TGTGCTGCTAGCGGGAGCAAAGATACGCAGTATTTT | CAASGSKDTQYF
. | TRBJ1-2 | 16 | TRBV4-2 | . | TGTGCCAGCAGCTTGGTCGAGGCTACGTCTAACTATGGCTACACCTTC | CASSLVEATSNYGYTF
. | TRBJ2-7 | 14 | TRBV7-8 | . | TGTGCCAGCGGCCCAGTGGACAGACACTACGAGCAGTACTTC | CASGPVDRHYEQYF
. | TRBJ2-5 | 14 | TRBV28 | TRBD1 | TGTGCCAGCAATGCGGGGACAGGGAGGGAGACCCAGTACTTC | CASNAGTGRETQYF
. | TRBJ2-3 | 13 | TRBV6-5 | . | TGTGCCAGCAGTGTGAGGGGCGCAGATACGCAGTATTTT | CASSVRGADTQYF
. | TRBJ2-3 | 17 | TRBV5-1 | . | TGCGCCAGCAGCTCACCCACGTGGGTCCCTAGCACAGATACGCAGTATTTT | CASSSPTWVPSTDTQYF
. | TRBJ2-6 | 19 | TRBV11-2 | . | TGTGCCAGCAGCTACCCCCGGCCGGGGCAGAACGTTGGGGCCAACGTCCTGACTTTC | CASSYPRPGQNVGANVLTF
few | TRBJ2-7 | 15 | TRBV6-1 | TRBD2 | TGTGCCAGCAGACCCCCCGGGGGGGGTGTCTACGAGCAGTACTTC | CASRPPGGGVYEQYF
. | TRBJ1-5 | 15 | TRBV6-5 | . | TGTGCCAGCAGTTACTCTACGGGGATCAATCAGCCCCAGCATTTT | CASSYSTGINQPQHF
. | TRBJ2-5 | 17 | TRBV5-4 | . | TGTGCCAGCAGCTTGGCTTTAAGAGGGAGGCCCCAAGAGACCCAGTACTTC | CASSLALRGRPQETQYF
once | TRBJ2-7 | 13 | TRBV2 | . | TGTGCCAGCAGTGCACAGCCCGTCTACGAGCAGTACTTC | CASSAQPVYEQYF
few | TRBJ1-2 | 12 | TRBV19 | TRBD1 | TGTGCCAGTATGGGGACAGCCTATGGCTACACCTTC | CASMGTAYGYTF
. | TRBJ1-5 | 16 | TRBV7-6 | . | TGTGCCAGCAGCTTAACCCCTCGGGAGGGCCGTCAGCCCCAGCATTTT | CASSLTPREGRQPQHF
. | TRBJ1-1 | 13 | TRBV19 | . | TGTGCCAGTAAGGTGTTGGGAGGTCGGGGAACTTTCTTT | CASKVLGGRGTFF
. | TRBJ1-1 | 13 | TRBV2 | . | TGTGCCAGCAGAGGTGAGGGAGTAACTGAAGCTTTCTTT | CASRGEGVTEAFF
. | TRBJ1-6 | 12 | TRBV9 | . | TGTGCCAGCAGCCCTAATAATTCACCCCTCCACTTT | CASSPNNSPLHF
. | TRBJ2-7 | 13 | TRBV6-6 | . | TGTGCCAGCACCGACGGCGGCACCTACGAGCAGTACTTC | CASTDGGTYEQYF
once | TRBJ1-2 | 15 | TRBV4-1 | . | TGCGCCAGCAGCCAAGACCCATCGGGGAAGATTGGCTACACCTTC | CASSQDPSGKIGYTF
once | TRBJ1-2 | 15 | TRBV5-4 | . | TGTGCCAGCAGCTTGTCCGCAGGGCTGAACTATGGCTACACCTTC | CASSLSAGLNYGYTF
. | TRBJ1-5 | 15 | TRBV6-5 | TRBD1 | TGTGCCAGCAGACCGACAGGGGGTGCGAATCAGCCCCAGCATTTT | CASRPTGGANQPQHF
. | TRBJ1-4 | 13 | TRBV5-1 | . | TGCGCCAGCAGCTTGGGGGCTCGGGAAAAACTGTTTTTT | CASSLGAREKLFF
. | TRBJ2-7 | 14 | TRBV2 | TRBD2 | TGTGCCAGCAACCCGGGACTAAAAGACTACGAGCAGTACTTC | CASNPGLKDYEQYF
. | TRBJ2-7 | 13 | TRBV5-5 | . | TGTGCCAGCAGCGCCTTACACGGGAACGAGCAGTACTTC | CASSALHGNEQYF
. | TRBJ1-5 | 12 | TRBV10-2 | . | TGCGCCAGCTCCTTTGAGGGTCAGCCCCAGCATTTT | CASSFEGQPQHF
. | TRBJ2-7 | 14 | TRBV28 | . | TGTGCCAGCAGTTTTAACCCGCGTCCCTACGAGCAGTACTTC | CASSFNPRPYEQYF
. | TRBJ2-1 | 17 | TRBV7-2 | . | TGTGCCAGCAGCTTAGCGGTGGGGGAGCCCAGGGTGAATGAGCAGTTCTTC | CASSLAVGEPRVNEQFF
. | TRBJ2-1 | 16 | TRBV18 | . | TGTGCCAGCTCACCGGCTAGCGCTACGTTTAACGATGAGCAGTTCTTC | CASSPASATFNDEQFF
. | TRBJ1-4 | 13 | TRBV5-1 | . | TGCGCCAGCAGCCAGTCGGTCAGGGAAAAACTGTTTTTT | CASSQSVREKLFF
. | TRBJ2-7 | 12 | TRBV28 | . | TGTGCCAGCAGGACATTTGCGGGCGAGCAGTACTTC | CASRTFAGEQYF
. | TRBJ2-1 | 14 | TRBV5-4 | TRBD2 | TGTGCCAGCAGCCAAAGACTAGCGGGAGGTGAGCAGTTCTTC | CASSQRLAGGEQFF
. | TRBJ2-3 | 13 | TRBV7-9 | . | TGTGCCAGCAGCTTAGTCCGGACAGATACGCAGTATTTT | CASSLVRTDTQYF
. | TRBJ2-7 | 15 | TRBV19 | . | TGTGCCAGTAGTGTTCCCGGGACGGCCTCCTACGAGCAGTACTTC | CASSVPGTASYEQYF
. | TRBJ1-4 | 13 | TRBV6-6 | TRBD1 | TGTGCCAGCAGTTGGGACAGGCCATCGGTCCTGTTTTTT | CASSWDRPSVLFF
once | TRBJ2-7 | 15 | TRBV6-6 | TRBD1 | TGTGCCAGCAGTTCCAACGCGGGACAGGGATACGAGCAGTACTTC | CASSSNAGQGYEQYF
. | TRBJ2-3 | 15 | TRBV1 | . | TGCACCAGCAGCCGGGCCTCTGCCCTAGGAGATACGCAGTATTTT | CTSSRASALGDTQYF
. | TRBJ2-4 | 15 | TRBV28 | . | TGTGCCAGCAGAACAGGGGGGGTGGCCAAAAACATTCAGTACTTC | CASRTGGVAKNIQYF
. | TRBJ1-2 | 14 | TRBV27 | TRBD1 | TGTGCCAGCAGTCCCGGACAGGTACCGGGGGGCTACACCTTC | CASSPGQVPGGYTF
. | TRBJ2-5 | 14 | TRBV10-1 | . | TGCGCCAGCAGTGAGTCGTATGGTGGGGAGACCCAGTACTTC | CASSESYGGETQYF
. | TRBJ2-7 | 17 | TRBV4-1 | . | TGCGCCAGCAGCCAACCCCCCGGGAAATCCAGGGCCTACGAGCAGTACTTC | CASSQPPGKSRAYEQYF
. | TRBJ1-4 | 15 | TRBV5-1 | TRBD1 | TGCGCCAGCAGTTTCCGACAGGGTGGTAATGAAAAACTGTTTTTT | CASSFRQGGNEKLFF
. | TRBJ1-2 | 11 | TRBV20-1 | TRBD1 | TGCAGTGCCCCGAGGGACAGCGGCTACACCTTC | CSAPRDSGYTF
. | TRBJ1-1 | 19 | TRBV4-1 | . | TGCGCCAGCAGCCAAGAAATCGCCGGGGGTATTGGGGCCAACACTGAAGCTTTCTTT | CASSQEIAGGIGANTEAFF
once | TRBJ1-4 | 13 | TRBV15 | . | TGTGCCACCAGCGGACGGACAAATGAAAAACTGTTTTTT | CATSGRTNEKLFF
. | TRBJ1-2 | 16 | TRBV4-1 | TRBD1 | TGCGCCAGCAGCCAACCCTTCCGTACAGGGGCGAATGGCTACACCTTC | CASSQPFRTGANGYTF
. | TRBJ2-2 | 20 | TRBV7-8 | TRBD2 | TGTGCCAGCAGCTTAGTGGGGGGCGGACTAGCGGGAGGATACACCGGGGAGCTGTTTTTT | CASSLVGGGLAGGYTGELFF
. | TRBJ2-1 | 15 | TRBV30 | . | TGTGCCTGGAGTGTACTGGGGGGCAGGTCCAATGAGCAGTTCTTC | CAWSVLGGRSNEQFF